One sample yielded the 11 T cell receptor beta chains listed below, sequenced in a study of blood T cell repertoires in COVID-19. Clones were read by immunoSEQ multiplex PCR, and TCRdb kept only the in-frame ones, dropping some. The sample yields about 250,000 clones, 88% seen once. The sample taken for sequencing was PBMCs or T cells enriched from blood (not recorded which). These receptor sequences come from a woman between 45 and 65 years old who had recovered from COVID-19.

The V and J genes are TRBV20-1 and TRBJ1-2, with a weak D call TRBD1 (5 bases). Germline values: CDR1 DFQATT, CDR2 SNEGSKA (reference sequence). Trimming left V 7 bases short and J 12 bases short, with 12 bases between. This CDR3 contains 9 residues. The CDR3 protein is CSETAKNTF. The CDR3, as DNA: TGCAGTGAGACAGCTAAAAACACCTTC.

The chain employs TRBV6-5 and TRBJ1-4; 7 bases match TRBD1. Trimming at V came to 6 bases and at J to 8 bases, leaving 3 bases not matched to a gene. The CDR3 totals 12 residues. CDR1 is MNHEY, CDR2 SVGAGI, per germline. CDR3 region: CASRGQREKLFF. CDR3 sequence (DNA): TGTGCCAGCAGGGGACAGAGGGAAAAACTGTTTTTT.

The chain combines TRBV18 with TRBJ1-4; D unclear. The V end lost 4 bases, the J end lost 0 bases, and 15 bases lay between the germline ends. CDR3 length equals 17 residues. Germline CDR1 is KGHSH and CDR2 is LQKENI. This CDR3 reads CASSQRPVLATNEKLFF. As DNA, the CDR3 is TGTGCCAGCTCACAGCGGCCTGTGCTCGCAACTAATGAAAAACTGTTTTTT.

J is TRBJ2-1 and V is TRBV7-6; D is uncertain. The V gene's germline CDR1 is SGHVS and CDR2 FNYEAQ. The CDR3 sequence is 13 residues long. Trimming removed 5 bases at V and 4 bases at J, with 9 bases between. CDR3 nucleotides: TGTGCCAGCAGCCCCCAGGTGTACAATGAGCAGTTCTTC. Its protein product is CASSPQVYNEQFF.

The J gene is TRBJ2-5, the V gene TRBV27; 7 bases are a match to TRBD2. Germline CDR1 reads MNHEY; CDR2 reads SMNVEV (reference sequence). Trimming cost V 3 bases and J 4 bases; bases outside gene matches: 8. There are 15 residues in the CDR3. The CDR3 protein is CASSFFAGEGETQYF. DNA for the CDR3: TGTGCCAGCAGTTTCTTCGCGGGAGAGGGAGAGACCCAGTACTTC.

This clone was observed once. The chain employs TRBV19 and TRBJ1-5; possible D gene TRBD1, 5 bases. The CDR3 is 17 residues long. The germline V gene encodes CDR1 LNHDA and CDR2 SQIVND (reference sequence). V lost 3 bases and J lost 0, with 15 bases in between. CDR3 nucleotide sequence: TGTGCCAGTAGTATTACGGGCGGACATTATAGCAATCAGCCCCAGCATTTT. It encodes CASSITGGHYSNQPQHF.

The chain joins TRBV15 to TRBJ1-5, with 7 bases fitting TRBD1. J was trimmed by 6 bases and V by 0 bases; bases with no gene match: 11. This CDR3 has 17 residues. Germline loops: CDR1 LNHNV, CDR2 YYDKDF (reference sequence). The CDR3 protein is CATSREGGQALGQPQHF. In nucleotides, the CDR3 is TGTGCCACCAGCAGAGAAGGAGGACAGGCTCTTGGTCAGCCCCAGCATTTT.

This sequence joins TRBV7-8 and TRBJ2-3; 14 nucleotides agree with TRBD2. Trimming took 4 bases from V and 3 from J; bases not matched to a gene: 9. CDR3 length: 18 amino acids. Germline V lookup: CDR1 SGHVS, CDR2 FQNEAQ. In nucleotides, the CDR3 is TGTGCCAGCAGCTCCCACCGACTAGCGGGAGGGCCGACAGATACGCAGTATTTT. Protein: CASSSHRLAGGPTDTQYF.

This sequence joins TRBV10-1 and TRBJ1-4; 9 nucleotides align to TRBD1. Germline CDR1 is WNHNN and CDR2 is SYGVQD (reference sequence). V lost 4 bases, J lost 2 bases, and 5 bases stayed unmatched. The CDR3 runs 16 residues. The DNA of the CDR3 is TGCGCCAGCAGTGGCGGGACAGGGAAGACTAATGAAAAACTGTTTTTT. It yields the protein CASSGGTGKTNEKLFF.

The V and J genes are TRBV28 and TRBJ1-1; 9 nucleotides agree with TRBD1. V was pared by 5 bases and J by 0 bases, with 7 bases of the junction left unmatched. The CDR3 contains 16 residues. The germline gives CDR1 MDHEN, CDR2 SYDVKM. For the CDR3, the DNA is TGTGCCAGCAGTCACCGGGACAGGGACATGAACACTGAAGCTTTCTTT. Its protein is CASSHRDRDMNTEAFF.

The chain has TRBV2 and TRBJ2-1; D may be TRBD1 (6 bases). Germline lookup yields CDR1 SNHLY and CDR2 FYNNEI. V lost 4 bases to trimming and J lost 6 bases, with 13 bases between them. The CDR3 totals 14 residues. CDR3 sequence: CASSVQGKGNEQFF. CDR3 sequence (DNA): TGTGCCAGCAGTGTACAGGGAAAAGGCAATGAGCAGTTCTTC.